A selection of T cell receptor beta chains follows, all from one sample in a study of T cell repertoires in cytomegalovirus infection. TCRdb processed the reads anew with MiXCR; each CDR3 protein has one entry. This table holds 200,000 to 300,000 distinct CDR3 sequences, approximately 7% found once. The sequencing input was PBMCs. These TCRs come from a human donor in good health (CMV status not recorded). Some clones in this sample may be carry-over from other donors' samples. Each CDR3 is given with its conserved first and last residue. Fields, in order: V gene, D gene, J gene, clone size, CDR3 DNA, CDR3 protein. The D gene is left open where the match is weak. Clone sizes are given selectively: once, few, many, or a class where the clone is expanded.

TRBV20-1	TRBD1	TRBJ1-5	many	TGCAGTGCTGAGCGGACAGGGGTAAATCAGCCCCAGCATTTT	CSAERTGVNQPQHF
TRBV2	TRBD1	TRBJ2-5	few	TGTGCCAGCACCTACGGACAGGGGGGAGAGACCCAGTACTTC	CASTYGQGGETQYF
TRBV20-1	TRBD1	TRBJ1-4	-	TGCATGACAGGGGCCACTAATGAAAAACTGTTTTTT	CMTGATNEKLFF
TRBV14	TRBD1	TRBJ2-7	many	TGTGCCAGCAGCCCTGACAGGGATTCCTACGAGCAGTACTTC	CASSPDRDSYEQYF
TRBV4-3	-	TRBJ2-3	many	TGCGCCAGCAGCCAAGACTCCCGCCAATATACGCAGTATTTT	CASSQDSRQYTQYF
TRBV12-3/TRBV12-4	-	TRBJ2-3	many	TGTGCCAGCAGTTTATACCGGCCGGATGATACGCAGTATTTT	CASSLYRPDDTQYF
TRBV7-6	-	TRBJ1-5	many	TGTGCCAGCAGCTTGGGGGGGCAACATCAGCCCCAGCATTTT	CASSLGGQHQPQHF
TRBV28	-	TRBJ1-5	many	TGTGCCAGCAGTCAACAGGGAAGTCAGCCCCAGCATTTT	CASSQQGSQPQHF
TRBV7-2	-	TRBJ1-6	many	TGTGCCAGCAGCTCTATGCGGGGCGCTAGGAATTCACCCCTCCACTTT	CASSSMRGARNSPLHF
TRBV12-3/TRBV12-4	-	TRBJ2-5	many	TGTGCCAGCAGTTATGCGGGGGCCGGGGGAGAGACCCAGTACTTC	CASSYAGAGGETQYF
TRBV29-1	TRBD2	TRBJ2-1	many	TGCAGCGTGAAAGCGGGGCCCTACAATGAGCAGTTCTTC	CSVKAGPYNEQFF
TRBV12-3/TRBV12-4	TRBD1	TRBJ1-2	many	TGTGCCAGCAGTTTCGGACAGGGGGCTTTGCGGTATGGCTACACCTTC	CASSFGQGALRYGYTF
TRBV28	-	TRBJ2-2	many	TGTGCCAGTATTAAATTGACAGAAAACACCGGGGAGCTGTTTTTT	CASIKLTENTGELFF
TRBV19	TRBD2	TRBJ2-2	many	TGTGCCAGTAGTAGGACGGGAGGTCGGTTAAACACCGGGGAGCTGTTTTTT	CASSRTGGRLNTGELFF
TRBV10-3	-	TRBJ1-6	many	TGTGCCATCAGTTCCCGGACAGAAGGGTCACCCCTCCACTTT	CAISSRTEGSPLHF